This T cell receptor (beta chain) was captured in a study of blood T cell repertoires in COVID-19 (dated by TCRdb to the early 2020s). About the study as a whole: Samples covering the acute and convalescent phases of COVID-19 were provided by collaborators in the United States, Italy and Spain. The dataset comprised deeply sampled blood TCRbeta repertoires from subjects exposed to, actively infected with, or recovered from COVID-19. Samples were obtained from the ongoing ImmuneRACE study (first 160 participants) and from approximately 1,200 subjects provided by 6 global collaborators. The prospective study material was composed of cDNA or gDNA derived from T cells, B-cell-depleted T cells, or PBMCs. Sample metadata almost always included a de-identified subject ID, COVID-19 status, age in years and sex. The repertoires were released in a freely available public database intended as a resource for research on the immune response to SARS-CoV-2. Where available, HLA class I and class II types were taken from metadata supplied by the sample provider and were not determined by assay-based typing. Broader findings and caveats from the paper: The quantity of clinical and demographic metadata differed by source and by participant and was supplied without curation.

To note about this clone: Its antigen is not yet known. Within one base of it there is no much larger clone, and no base qualities were kept.

V is cut by 5 bases and J by 5 bases, and the space between the germline ends is 13 bases. Its CDR3 holds 13 amino acids, cysteine through phenylalanine. This entry keeps only the CDR3 DNA: 39 bases, framed from base 1. CDR1 and CDR2, looked up from the germline V gene, are SGHTA and FQGNSA. The immunoSEQ Assay, a bias-controlled multiplex PCR, was used to amplify TCRbeta CDR3 regions from genomic DNA. As for how the authors treated the data: The number of nucleated cells in each sample was estimated by amplification of reference gene primers within the assay. To quantify the absolute abundance of each unique TCRbeta CDR3 rearrangement, sequence reads were collapsed and filtered. For each sample, productive Simpson clonality was calculated as the square root of Simpson's diversity index across productive rearrangements. This is the immuneACCESS table as TCRdb keeps it, with only in-frame sequences that have V and J called. A part of the clones is gone; compared with another copy, unresolved V genes explain less than half, and the rest is unexplained. Clonal size and the V and J genes are those of that table, whereas D and trimming came from the DNA. The sample records around 57,000 clones, roughly 91% of which are singletons. The ten largest clones add up to 7% to 10% of the sample.

The collaborating institutions used their own protocols to collect whole blood in K2EDTA tubes. Collaborator samples were shipped for TCRbeta analysis as frozen whole blood, isolated PBMCs, or DNA extracted from either sample type. The chain couples TRBV7-2 to TRBJ2-7; the D gene is possibly TRBD2, with 5 bases matching. Source material: peripheral blood. This clonotype was obtained from a man in his fifties with active COVID-19. The DNA reads as follows: TGTGCCAGCAGCCCGAAGGGTAGCGACGAGCAGTACTTC. Its protein product is CASSPKGSDEQYF.